This T cell receptor beta chain was sequenced during a study of blood T cells in healthy people across ages. The table lists this clonotype with a few counts. For the second PCR, which ran for about 6 to 11 cycles, a sample-barcoded 5' primer and a J-beta primer mix were used. TCRdb called the 5' RACE reads again in MiXCR, with one record for every CDR3 protein. Of approximately 1.5 million distinct CDR3 sequences in the sample, 35% to 45% are singletons; the top ten hold less than 5%. The receptor was isolated from a woman aged 18 to 35 in good health. Sequenced material: blood.

The CDR3 region is CASSLSGYYGYTF. The CDR3 DNA sequence: TGTGCCAGCAGTTTATCAGGGTACTATGGCTACACCTTC. The chain has TRBV27 and TRBJ1-2; D remains unclear. CDR3 length: 13 residues. The V gene lost 0 bases and the J gene lost 3 bases, with 5 bases spanning the gap. Germline V CDR1 and CDR2: MNHEY, SMNVEV (reference sequence).